The 32 T cell receptor beta chains presented below share a single source sample, sequenced in a study of CD8+ T cells in alopecia areata. Sequencing used cDNA as its template, made by extracting RNA and reverse transcribing it. Produced via immunoSEQ multiplex PCR; TCRdb's table is partial and in-frame only. The table has 100,000 to 130,000 clones, approximately 59% seen once; the top ten hold around a fifth. The sequenced sample consisted of CD8+ T cells sorted from blood. The receptors stem from a human donor in good health.

Only a few counts were recorded for this clone. The CDR3 DNA follows: TGTGCCAGCAGCCAGCGGGATATAAACACAGATACGCAGTATTTT. It codes for CASSQRDINTDTQYF. The V and J genes are TRBV14 and TRBJ2-3, with D perhaps matching TRBD2 (6 bases). V was pared by 3 bases and J by 2 bases, with 12 bases between. The CDR3 runs 15 residues. The V gene's germline CDR1 is SGHDN and CDR2 FVKESK.

This clone was seen a handful of times. The genes are TRBV28 and TRBJ2-7; D not resolved. V gave up 10 bases and J gave up 4 bases, with 20 bases separating them. This CDR3 is 14 amino acids long. Germline V gene data show CDR1 as MDHEN and CDR2 as SYDVKM. The chain's CDR3 is CATKESLTRYEQYF. The CDR3 coding sequence is TGTGCCACCAAAGAGAGTCTAACACGTTACGAGCAGTACTTC.

Only a few counts were recorded for this clone. J is TRBJ2-1 and V is TRBV6-1; 12 bases map to TRBD2. This CDR3 region has 16 residues. Germline CDR1 MNHNS, CDR2 SASEGT. Trimming removed 4 bases from V and 5 bases from J; junction bases left unmatched: 6. The CDR3 bases are TGTGCCAGCAGTGTGACTAGCGGGGGTAACAACAATGAGCAGTTCTTC. It specifies CASSVTSGGNNNEQFF.

The genes are TRBV2 and TRBJ1-6, with 7 bases fitting TRBD1. Germline trimming cut 8 bases from V and 5 bases from J; bases unmatched to any gene: 9. The CDR3 is 15 residues long. Germline assignment: CDR1 SNHLY and CDR2 FYNNEI. The CDR3 spells CASSKTTGNNSPLHF. DNA of the CDR3: TGTGCCAGCTCCAAGACGACAGGGAATAATTCACCCCTCCACTTT.

The chain combines TRBV5-1 with TRBJ2-7; 7 nucleotides agree with TRBD2. This CDR3 has 13 amino acids. Germline V gives CDR1 SGHRS, CDR2 YFSETQ. V dropped 4 bases and J dropped 4; count of bases not matched to a gene: 5. The CDR3 DNA reads as TGCGCCAGCAGCCTGAGCGGGGTATACGAGCAGTACTTC. Residues: CASSLSGVYEQYF.

This clone has just a few counts. The sample holds other DNA sequences that translate to the same CDR3. V gene TRBV5-1 combines with J gene TRBJ2-3; D unclear. The CDR3 is 11 residues long. In germline, CDR1 is SGHRS, CDR2 YFSETQ. Trimming took off 0 bases at V and 6 bases at J, with 2 bases between the two ends. The CDR3, as DNA: TGCGCCAGCAGCTTGGGGGATACGCAGTATTTT. Amino acid sequence: CASSLGDTQYF.

Written as DNA, the CDR3 is TGTGCCAGCAGCTTAGCGAGGGGCTGGGACACTGAAGCTTTCTTT. It codes for CASSLARGWDTEAFF. J is TRBJ1-1 and V is TRBV7-6; perhaps TRBD1 as D (5 bases). The germline V gene encodes CDR1 SGHVS and CDR2 FNYEAQ. Trimming took off 0 bases at V and 3 bases at J, with 11 bases between the two ends. This CDR3 has 15 residues.

V usage is TRBV29-1 and J usage is TRBJ1-1, with 9 positions matching TRBD1. Per the germline V gene, CDR1 is SQVTM and CDR2 is ANQGSEA. This CDR3 has 14 amino acids. V lost 6 bases to trimming and J lost 2 bases; unmatched junction nucleotides: 7. This CDR3 reads CSVCRTGANTEAFF. In nucleotides, the CDR3 is TGCAGCGTCTGCCGGACAGGGGCAAACACTGAAGCTTTCTTT.

Comments on this clone: The same CDR3 is also encoded by other DNA sequences in this sample. The V and J genes are TRBV7-2 and TRBJ1-5; D ambiguous. Trimming stripped 1 base from V and 4 bases from J, with 2 bases between. CDR1 is SGHTA, CDR2 FQGNSA, per germline. The CDR3 loop spans 12 amino acids. CDR3 DNA: TGTGCCAGCAGCTTAGGGAATCAGCCCCAGCATTTT. Translation: CASSLGNQPQHF.

The J gene is TRBJ2-1, the V gene TRBV30, with 11 bases aligning to TRBD1. V lost 4 bases, J lost 4 bases, and 6 bases stayed unmatched. Germline V gene data show CDR1 as GTSNPN and CDR2 as SVGIG (reference sequence). The CDR3 loop spans 15 amino acids. CDR3 nucleotide sequence: TGTGCCTGGACTCTAGGACAGGGGGCTTACAATGAGCAGTTCTTC. Its protein product is CAWTLGQGAYNEQFF.

CDR3 in amino acids: CASSPVGQHYGYTF. CDR3 coding DNA: TGTGCCAGCAGCCCGGTAGGTCAGCACTATGGCTACACCTTC. The J gene is TRBJ1-2, the V gene TRBV5-6, with D unclear. The germline V gene encodes CDR1 SGHDT and CDR2 YYEEEE. The CDR3 extends over 14 amino acids. Between the trimmed V and J ends, which lost 4 bases and 3 bases, there was a span of 13 bases.

The gene calls are TRBV6-5 and TRBJ1-2; a weak D match, TRBD1 (6 bases). Per the germline V gene, CDR1 is MNHEY and CDR2 is SVGAGI. The CDR3 length is 15 residues. The germline V and J ends were trimmed by 0 bases and 0 bases, with 8 bases remaining between them. The CDR3 DNA sequence: TGTGCCAGCAGTTACTCGACAGGCCCTAACTATGGCTACACCTTC. It codes for CASSYSTGPNYGYTF.

The sample holds a few counts of this clone. Because the CDR3's place on the DNA is in doubt, the DNA is left out and the CDR3 is given as listed by TCRdb. The chain joins TRBV21-1 to TRBJ1-1. TRBV21-1 is designated a pseudogene. The CDR3 is 16 amino acids in total, end residues counted. CDR3 in amino acids: CASSRAWGVGITEAFF.

This sequence joins TRBV27 and TRBJ2-5; D call uncertain. Trimming left V 5 bases short and J 5 bases short, with 18 bases between. This CDR3 region has 15 residues. In germline, CDR1 is MNHEY, CDR2 SMNVEV (reference sequence). This CDR3 reads CASSQTALQRETQYF. In DNA form, the CDR3 reads TGTGCCAGCAGTCAAACAGCTCTCCAGAGGGAGACCCAGTACTTC.

The V gene is TRBV28, the J gene TRBJ2-5; D might be TRBD2 (6 bases). The ends were cut back, 3 bases at V and 1 base at J, with 18 bases in the middle. Germline V gene sequence: CDR1 MDHEN, CDR2 SYDVKM. The CDR3 runs 17 residues. CDR3: CASSFPTSERAQETQYF. CDR3 DNA sequence: TGTGCCAGCAGTTTCCCCACGTCGGAGCGGGCCCAAGAGACCCAGTACTTC.

This chain joins TRBV6-4 and TRBJ2-4; TRBD2 matches at 9 bases. Unmatched junction bases numbered 8, after V lost 3 bases and J lost 5 bases. In germline, CDR1 is MRHNA, CDR2 SNTAGT. The length of the CDR3 is 16 residues. CDR3 coding DNA: TGTGCCAGCAGTGAGAGGGCTAGCGGGGACCAAAACATTCAGTACTTC. Translating gives CASSERASGDQNIQYF.

This clone occurred a few times. The chain carries TRBV18 and TRBJ2-3; 9 bases match TRBD1. Germline V gives CDR1 KGHSH, CDR2 LQKENI. V dropped 3 bases and J dropped 5; count of bases not matched to a gene: 9. The CDR3 runs to 16 residues. The CDR3 region is CASSPGQGLNEDTQYF. The CDR3 DNA sequence: TGTGCCAGCTCACCGGGACAGGGCCTCAACGAAGATACGCAGTATTTT.

This chain links TRBV4-2 with TRBJ2-4; D is tentatively TRBD1 or TRBD2 (5 bases each). The CDR3 extends over 17 amino acids. V was cut by 0 bases and J by 8 bases, with 20 bases left in between. The germline V gene has CDR1 LGHNA and CDR2 YNFKEQ. Here the CDR3 DNA reads TGTGCCAGCAGCCAAGATTTGGCAGGAAAGGGGAGAGACATTCAGTACTTC. Translating gives CASSQDLAGKGRDIQYF.

This chain connects TRBV4-1 to TRBJ2-6; 7 bases match TRBD1. V shed 4 bases and J 0 bases; nucleotides not matched to a gene: 9. The CDR3 spans 18 residues. The germline gives CDR1 MGHRA, CDR2 YSYEKL. The chain's CDR3 is CASSPGQVASSGANVLTF. The CDR3 region has the DNA TGCGCCAGCAGCCCCGGACAGGTAGCCTCCTCTGGGGCCAACGTCCTGACTTTC.

This chain links TRBV4-3 with TRBJ2-3, with D possibly being TRBD2 (5 bases). From germline, CDR1 is LGHNA and CDR2 YSLEER. V lost 1 base, J lost 1 base, and 12 bases lay in between. The CDR3 loop spans 16 amino acids. This CDR3 reads CASSQVAGEGTDTQYF. As DNA, the CDR3 is TGCGCCAGCAGCCAAGTCGCGGGCGAGGGCACAGATACGCAGTATTTT.

J is TRBJ1-2 and V is TRBV7-9; perhaps TRBD1 as D (5 bases). V lost 4 bases and J lost 4, with 13 bases in between. Germline CDR1 SEHNR, CDR2 FQNEAQ (reference sequence). There are 14 residues in the CDR3. The CDR3 region is CASSWHEGSYGYTF. CDR3 coding DNA: TGTGCCAGCAGCTGGCACGAGGGGTCCTATGGCTACACCTTC. Using reference TRBV7-9 and TRBJ1-2 for the parts outside the CDR3, the full variable domain is DTGVSQNPRHKITKRGQNVTFRCDPISEHNRLYWYRQTLGQGPEFLTYFQNEAQLEKSRLLSDRFSAERPKGSFSTLEIQRTEQGDSAMYLCASSWHEGSYGYTFGSGTRLTVV.

The gene calls are TRBV20-1 and TRBJ2-1; the D is unclear. The CDR3 consists of 11 residues. Germline CDR1 reads DFQATT; CDR2 reads SNEGSKA (reference sequence). V lost 0 bases and J 15 bases, leaving 12 bases between the germline ends. Here the CDR3 reads CSARDLPAVFF. The CDR3 DNA reads TGCAGTGCTAGAGATCTCCCAGCCGTGTTCTTC.

The chain has TRBV10-3 and TRBJ2-1; D gene ambiguous. Trimming stripped 8 bases from V and 8 bases from J, with 10 bases between. The CDR3 is 11 amino acids. Germline V gene lookup returns CDR1 ENHRY and CDR2 SYGVKD. The CDR3 reads CAIEFRDEQFF. DNA for the CDR3: TGTGCCATCGAATTTAGGGATGAGCAGTTCTTC.

The V gene is TRBV19, the J gene TRBJ1-5; D not certain. Deletions cut 5 bases from V and 2 bases from J, with 4 bases between. Germline V lookup: CDR1 LNHDA, CDR2 SQIVND (reference sequence). This CDR3 has 12 residues. The CDR3 bases are TGTGCCAGTAGTTACGGCAATCAGCCCCAGCATTTT. Translated: CASSYGNQPQHF.

Worth noting for this clone: One end of the junction varies from germline; a read error may be responsible. This chain links TRBV7-9 with TRBJ1-1, with TRBD1 matching 7 bases. There are 12 residues in the CDR3. CDR1 is SEHNR and CDR2 is FQNEAQ in the germline V gene (reference sequence). In DNA, the CDR3 is TGTGCCAGCAGCTTAGCAGCCCTCGACAGGGACTTT. It codes for CASSLAALDRDF.

This sequence joins TRBV30 and TRBJ1-2, with 7 nucleotides matching TRBD1. CDR1 is GTSNPN, CDR2 SVGIG, per germline (reference sequence). With V trimmed by 6 bases and J by 4 bases, 5 bases remained unmatched. This CDR3 has 12 residues. The CDR3 region is CACTGETYGYTF. In DNA form, the CDR3 reads TGTGCCTGCACAGGGGAGACCTATGGCTACACCTTC.

Here the CDR3 reads CASSESGDIQYF. The CDR3 nucleotides read TGCGCCAGCAGTGAGTCGGGAGACATTCAGTACTTC. This rearrangement joins TRBV10-2 to TRBJ2-4, with D possibly matching TRBD2 (5 bases). CDR3 length: 12 amino acids. Germline values: CDR1 WSHSY, CDR2 SAAADI. The V end lost 0 bases, the J end lost 8 bases, and 5 bases lay between the germline ends.

V is TRBV5-5 and J is TRBJ2-7, with D possibly called TRBD1 or TRBD2 (5 bases each). Trimming took 5 bases from V and 4 from J, leaving 19 bases between them. Germline V gives CDR1 SGHKS, CDR2 YYEKEE (reference sequence). CDR3 size: 15 residues. CDR3 coding DNA: TGTGCCAGCAGGACCGGGGCAGAATATTTGTACGAGCAGTACTTC. Translating it yields CASRTGAEYLYEQYF.

The V gene is TRBV13, the J gene TRBJ2-2, with 11 bases lining up with TRBD2. This CDR3 spans 17 amino acids. J was trimmed by 5 bases and V by 5 bases; bases with no gene match: 10. Germline-derived CDR1 and CDR2 are PRHDT and FYEKMQ (reference sequence). The CDR3 nucleotides read TGTGCCAGCAGCCGTGAGAGGGCTAGCGGGGGGACCGGGGAGCTGTTTTTT. Translated: CASSRERASGGTGELFF.

This clone came up once. This chain links TRBV13 with TRBJ1-6; 8 positions agree with TRBD1. The CDR3 spans 15 residues. Trimming at V came to 4 bases and at J to 9 bases, leaving 8 bases not matched to a gene. CDR1 and CDR2 (germline): PRHDT, FYEKMQ (reference sequence). CDR3 in amino acids: CASSSGTGVGSPLHF. DNA of the CDR3: TGTGCCAGCAGCTCAGGGACAGGAGTTGGTTCACCCCTCCACTTT.

The chain uses TRBV2 and TRBJ2-1; 7 nucleotides match TRBD2. Germline-derived CDR1 and CDR2 are SNHLY and FYNNEI. The CDR3 extends over 16 amino acids. Trimming took 2 bases from V and 8 from J; bases not matched to a gene: 12. This chain's CDR3 is CASSEPGLVSGDEQFF. In DNA form, the CDR3 reads TGTGCCAGCAGTGAACCCGGACTAGTGTCGGGCGATGAGCAGTTCTTC.

V and J are TRBV27 and TRBJ2-2; 11 nucleotides agree with TRBD2. V shed 3 bases and J 4 bases; nucleotides not matched to a gene: 4. This CDR3 has 16 residues. Germline V gives CDR1 MNHEY, CDR2 SMNVEV (reference sequence). CDR3 sequence: CASSFLAGGVTGELFF. CDR3 nucleotide sequence: TGTGCCAGCAGTTTCCTAGCGGGGGGTGTCACCGGGGAGCTGTTTTTT.